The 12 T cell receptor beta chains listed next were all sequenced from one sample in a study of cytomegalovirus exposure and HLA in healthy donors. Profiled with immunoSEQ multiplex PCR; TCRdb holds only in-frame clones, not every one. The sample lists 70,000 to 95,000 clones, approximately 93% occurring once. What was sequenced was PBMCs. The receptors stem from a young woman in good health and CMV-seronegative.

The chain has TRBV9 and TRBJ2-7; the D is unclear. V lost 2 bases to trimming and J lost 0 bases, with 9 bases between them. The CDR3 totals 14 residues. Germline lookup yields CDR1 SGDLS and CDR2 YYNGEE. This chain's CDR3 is CASSVIPNSYEQYF. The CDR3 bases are TGTGCCAGCAGCGTCATCCCCAACTCCTACGAGCAGTACTTC.

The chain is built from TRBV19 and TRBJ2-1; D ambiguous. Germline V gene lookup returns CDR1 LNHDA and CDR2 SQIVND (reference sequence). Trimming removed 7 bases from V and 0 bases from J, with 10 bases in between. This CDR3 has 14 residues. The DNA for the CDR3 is TGTGCCAGTAAAAGTAGGAGCTCCTACAATGAGCAGTTCTTC. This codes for CASKSRSSYNEQFF.

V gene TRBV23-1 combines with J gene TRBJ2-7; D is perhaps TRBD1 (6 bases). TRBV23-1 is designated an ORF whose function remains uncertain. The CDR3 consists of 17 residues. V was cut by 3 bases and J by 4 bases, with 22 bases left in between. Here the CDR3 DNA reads TGCGCCAGCAGTCACAACGCCCACCGACAGGTTCCATACGAGCAGTACTTC. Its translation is CASSHNAHRQVPYEQYF.

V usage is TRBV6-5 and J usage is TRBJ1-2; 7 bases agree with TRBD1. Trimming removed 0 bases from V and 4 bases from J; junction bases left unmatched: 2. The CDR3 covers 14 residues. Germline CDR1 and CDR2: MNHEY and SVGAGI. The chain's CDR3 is CASSYSAGGYGYTF. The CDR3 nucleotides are TGTGCCAGCAGTTACTCGGCAGGGGGCTATGGCTACACCTTC.

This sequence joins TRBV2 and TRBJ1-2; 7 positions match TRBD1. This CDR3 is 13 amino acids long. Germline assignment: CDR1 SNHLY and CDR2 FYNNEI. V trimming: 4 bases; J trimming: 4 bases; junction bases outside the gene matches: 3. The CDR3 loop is CASSGQGGYGYTF. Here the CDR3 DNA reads TGTGCCAGCAGTGGACAGGGCGGCTATGGCTACACCTTC.

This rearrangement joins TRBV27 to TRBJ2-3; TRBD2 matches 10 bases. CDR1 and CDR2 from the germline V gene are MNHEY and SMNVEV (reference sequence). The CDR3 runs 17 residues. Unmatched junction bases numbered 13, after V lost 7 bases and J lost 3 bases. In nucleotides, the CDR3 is TGTGCCAGCAATCCGACCCGACTAGCGGGTTTTACAGATACGCAGTATTTT. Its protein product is CASNPTRLAGFTDTQYF.

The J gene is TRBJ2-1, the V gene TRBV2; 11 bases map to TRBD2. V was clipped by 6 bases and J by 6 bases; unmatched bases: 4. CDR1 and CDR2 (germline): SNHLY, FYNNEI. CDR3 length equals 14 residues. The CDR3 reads CASRETSGINEQFF. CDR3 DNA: TGTGCCAGCAGAGAGACTAGCGGGATCAATGAGCAGTTCTTC.

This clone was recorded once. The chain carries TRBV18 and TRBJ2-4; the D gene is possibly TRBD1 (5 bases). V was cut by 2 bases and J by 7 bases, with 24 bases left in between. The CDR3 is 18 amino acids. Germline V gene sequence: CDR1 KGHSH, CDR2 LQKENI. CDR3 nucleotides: TGTGCCAGCTCACCATTCGTCACCCAGGGAATAGGGGTTAACATTCAGTACTTC. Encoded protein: CASSPFVTQGIGVNIQYF. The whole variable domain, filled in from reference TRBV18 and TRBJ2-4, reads NAGVMQNPRHLVRRRGQEARLRCSPMKGHSHVYWYRQLPEEGLKFMVYLQKENIIDESGMPKERFSAEFPKEGPSILRIQQVVRGDSAAYFCASSPFVTQGIGVNIQYFGAGTRLSVL.

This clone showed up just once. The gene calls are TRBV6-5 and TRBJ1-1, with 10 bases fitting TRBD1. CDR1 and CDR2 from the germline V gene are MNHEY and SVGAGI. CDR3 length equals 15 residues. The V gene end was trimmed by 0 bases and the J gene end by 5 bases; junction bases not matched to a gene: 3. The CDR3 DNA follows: TGTGCCAGCAGTTACTCGAGGACAGGGGGGACTGAAGCTTTCTTT. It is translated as CASSYSRTGGTEAFF.

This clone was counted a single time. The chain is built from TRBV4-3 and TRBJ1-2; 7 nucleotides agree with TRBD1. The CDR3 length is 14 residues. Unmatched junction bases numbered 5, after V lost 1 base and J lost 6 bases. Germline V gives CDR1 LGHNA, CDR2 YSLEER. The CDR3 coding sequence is TGCGCCAGCAGCCAAGGCGCGACAGGGAATGGCTACACCTTC. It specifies CASSQGATGNGYTF.

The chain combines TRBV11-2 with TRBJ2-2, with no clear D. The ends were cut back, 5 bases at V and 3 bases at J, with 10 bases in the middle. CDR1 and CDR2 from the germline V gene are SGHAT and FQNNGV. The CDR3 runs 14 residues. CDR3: CASSLRRDTGELFF. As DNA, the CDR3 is TGTGCCAGCAGCCTACGACGGGACACCGGGGAGCTGTTTTTT. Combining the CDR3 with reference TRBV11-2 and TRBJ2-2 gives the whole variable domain EAGVAQSPRYKIIEKRQSVAFWCNPISGHATLYWYQQILGQGPKLLIQFQNNGVVDDSQLPKDRFSAERLKGVDSTLKIQPAKLEDSAVYLCASSLRRDTGELFFGEGSRLTVL.

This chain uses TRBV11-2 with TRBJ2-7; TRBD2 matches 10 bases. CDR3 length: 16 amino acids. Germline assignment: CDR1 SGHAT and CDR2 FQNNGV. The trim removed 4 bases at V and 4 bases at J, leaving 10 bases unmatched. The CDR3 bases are TGTGCCAGCAGCTACGCGGCTAGCGGGAGTTTATACGAGCAGTACTTC. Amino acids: CASSYAASGSLYEQYF. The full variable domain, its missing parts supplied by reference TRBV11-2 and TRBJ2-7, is EAGVAQSPRYKIIEKRQSVAFWCNPISGHATLYWYQQILGQGPKLLIQFQNNGVVDDSQLPKDRFSAERLKGVDSTLKIQPAKLEDSAVYLCASSYAASGSLYEQYFGPGTRLTVT.